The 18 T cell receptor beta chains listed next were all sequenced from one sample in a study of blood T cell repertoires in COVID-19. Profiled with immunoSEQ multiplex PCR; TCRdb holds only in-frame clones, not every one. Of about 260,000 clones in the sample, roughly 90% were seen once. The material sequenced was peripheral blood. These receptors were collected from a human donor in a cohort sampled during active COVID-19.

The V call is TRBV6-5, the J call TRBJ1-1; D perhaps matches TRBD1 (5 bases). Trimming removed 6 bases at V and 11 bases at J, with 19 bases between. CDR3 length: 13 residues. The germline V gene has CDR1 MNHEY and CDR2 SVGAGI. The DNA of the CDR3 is TGTGCCAGCAGCCCCGGGGTATGGGGGGGGGCTTTCTTT. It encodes CASSPGVWGGAFF.

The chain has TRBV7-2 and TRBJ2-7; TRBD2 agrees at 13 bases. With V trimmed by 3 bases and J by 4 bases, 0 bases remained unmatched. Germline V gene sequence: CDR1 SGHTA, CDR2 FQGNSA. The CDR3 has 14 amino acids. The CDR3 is CASSLGLAGYEQYF. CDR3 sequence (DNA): TGTGCCAGCAGCTTGGGACTAGCGGGATACGAGCAGTACTTC.

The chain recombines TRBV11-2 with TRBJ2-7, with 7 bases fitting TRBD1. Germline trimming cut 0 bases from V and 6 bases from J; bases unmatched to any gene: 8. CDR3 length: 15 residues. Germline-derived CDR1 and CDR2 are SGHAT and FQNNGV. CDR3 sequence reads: CASSLEVIGGREQYF. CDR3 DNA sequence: TGTGCCAGCAGCTTAGAAGTGATAGGGGGCCGCGAGCAGTACTTC.

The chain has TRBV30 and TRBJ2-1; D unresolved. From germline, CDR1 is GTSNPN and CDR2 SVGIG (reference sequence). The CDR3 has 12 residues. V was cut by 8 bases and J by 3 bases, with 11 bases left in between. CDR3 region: CARTRLYNEQFF. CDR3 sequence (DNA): TGTGCCCGAACGCGGCTCTACAATGAGCAGTTCTTC.

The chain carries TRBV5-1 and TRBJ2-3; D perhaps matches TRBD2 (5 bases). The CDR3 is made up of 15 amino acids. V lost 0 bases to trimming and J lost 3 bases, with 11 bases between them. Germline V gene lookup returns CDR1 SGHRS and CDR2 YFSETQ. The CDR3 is CASSLVLGRTDTQYF. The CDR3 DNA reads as TGCGCCAGCAGCTTGGTGCTTGGGAGAACAGATACGCAGTATTTT. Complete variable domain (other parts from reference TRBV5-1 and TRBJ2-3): KAGVTQTPRYLIKTRGQQVTLSCSPISGHRSVSWYQQTPGQGLQFLFEYFSETQRNKGNFPGRFSGRQFSNSRSEMNVSTLELGDSALYLCASSLVLGRTDTQYFGPGTRLTVL.

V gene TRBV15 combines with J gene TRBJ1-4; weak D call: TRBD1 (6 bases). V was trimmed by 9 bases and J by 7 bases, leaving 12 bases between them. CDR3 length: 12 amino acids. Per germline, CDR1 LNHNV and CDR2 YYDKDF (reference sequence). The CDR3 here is CATGAFGEKLFF. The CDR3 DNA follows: TGTGCCACGGGGGCTTTCGGTGAAAAACTGTTTTTT.

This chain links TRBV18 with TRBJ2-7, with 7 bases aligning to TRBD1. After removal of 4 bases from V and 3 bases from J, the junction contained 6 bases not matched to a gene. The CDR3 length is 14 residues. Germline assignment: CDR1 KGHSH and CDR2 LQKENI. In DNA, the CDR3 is TGTGCCAGCTCACTACGGGACAGAGACTACGAGCAGTACTTC. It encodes CASSLRDRDYEQYF.

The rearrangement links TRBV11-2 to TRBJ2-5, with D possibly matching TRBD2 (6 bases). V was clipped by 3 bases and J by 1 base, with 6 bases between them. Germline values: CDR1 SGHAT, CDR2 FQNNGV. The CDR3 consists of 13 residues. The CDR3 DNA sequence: TGTGCCAGCAGCTTTAGCGGCCAAGAGACCCAGTACTTC. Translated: CASSFSGQETQYF.

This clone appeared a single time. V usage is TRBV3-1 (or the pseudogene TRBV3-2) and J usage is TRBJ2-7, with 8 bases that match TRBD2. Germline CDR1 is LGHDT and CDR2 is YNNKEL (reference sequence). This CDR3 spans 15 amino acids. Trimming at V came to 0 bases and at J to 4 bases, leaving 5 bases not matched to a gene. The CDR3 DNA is TGTGCCAGCAGCCAAGATGCCAGCGGGAGTTACGAGCAGTACTTC. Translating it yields CASSQDASGSYEQYF.

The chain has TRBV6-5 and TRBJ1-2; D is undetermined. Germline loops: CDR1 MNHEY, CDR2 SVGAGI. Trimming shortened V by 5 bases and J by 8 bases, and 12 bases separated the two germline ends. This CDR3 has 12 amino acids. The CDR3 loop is CASSPGVLGYTF. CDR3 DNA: TGTGCCAGCAGTCCCGGGGTTTTGGGCTACACCTTC.

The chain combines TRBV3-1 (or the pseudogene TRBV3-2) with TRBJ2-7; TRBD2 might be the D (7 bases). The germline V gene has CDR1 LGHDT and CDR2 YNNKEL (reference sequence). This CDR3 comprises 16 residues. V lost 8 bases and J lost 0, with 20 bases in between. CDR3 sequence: CASALGGVDSSYEQYF. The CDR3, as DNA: TGTGCCAGCGCCCTAGGGGGGGTCGATAGCTCCTACGAGCAGTACTTC.

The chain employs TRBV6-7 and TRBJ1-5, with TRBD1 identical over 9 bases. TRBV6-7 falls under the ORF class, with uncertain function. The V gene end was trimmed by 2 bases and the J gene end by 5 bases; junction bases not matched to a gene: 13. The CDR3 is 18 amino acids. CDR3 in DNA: TGTGCCAGCAGTTACAATTGTTACAGGGGGCGGGTAGATCAGCCCCAGCATTTT. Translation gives CASSYNCYRGRVDQPQHF.

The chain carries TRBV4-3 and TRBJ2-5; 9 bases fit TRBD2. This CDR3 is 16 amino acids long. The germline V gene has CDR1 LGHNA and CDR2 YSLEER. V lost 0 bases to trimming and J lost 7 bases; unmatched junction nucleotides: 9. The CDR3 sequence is CASSQERSGGLGTQYF. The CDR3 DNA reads TGCGCCAGCAGCCAAGAACGTAGCGGGGGCCTAGGGACCCAGTACTTC.

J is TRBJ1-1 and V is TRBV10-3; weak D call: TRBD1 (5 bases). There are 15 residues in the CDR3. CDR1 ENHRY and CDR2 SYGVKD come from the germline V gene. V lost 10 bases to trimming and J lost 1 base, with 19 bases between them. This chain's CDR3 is CARNKTQARNTEAFF. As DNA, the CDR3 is TGTGCCAGGAACAAAACACAGGCGAGGAACACTGAAGCTTTCTTT.

CDR3 loop: CASSYQGSEKLFF. CDR3 DNA sequence: TGTGCCAGCAGTTACCAGGGTAGTGAAAAACTGTTTTTT. V usage is TRBV28 and J usage is TRBJ1-4; D perhaps matches TRBD1 (5 bases). Per germline, CDR1 MDHEN and CDR2 SYDVKM. CDR3 length: 13 amino acids. V dropped 4 bases and J dropped 7 bases, with 10 bases sitting between them. Supplemented by reference TRBV28 and TRBJ1-4, the full variable domain reads DVKVTQSSRYLVKRTGEKVFLECVQDMDHENMFWYRQDPGLGLRLIYFSYDVKMKEKGDIPEGYSVSREKKERFSLILESASTNQTSMYLCASSYQGSEKLFFGSGTQLSVL.

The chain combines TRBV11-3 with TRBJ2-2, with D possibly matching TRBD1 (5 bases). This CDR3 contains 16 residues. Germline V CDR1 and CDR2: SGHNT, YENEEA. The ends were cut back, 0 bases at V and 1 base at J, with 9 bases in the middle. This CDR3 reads CASSLDVGQNTGELFF. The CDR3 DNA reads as TGTGCCAGCAGCTTAGATGTAGGACAGAACACCGGGGAGCTGTTTTTT. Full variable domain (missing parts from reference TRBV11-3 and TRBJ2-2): EAGVVQSPRYKIIEKKQPVAFWCNPISGHNTLYWYLQNLGQGPELLIRYENEEAVDDSQLPKDRFSAERLKGVDSTLKIQPAELGDSAVYLCASSLDVGQNTGELFFGEGSRLTVL.

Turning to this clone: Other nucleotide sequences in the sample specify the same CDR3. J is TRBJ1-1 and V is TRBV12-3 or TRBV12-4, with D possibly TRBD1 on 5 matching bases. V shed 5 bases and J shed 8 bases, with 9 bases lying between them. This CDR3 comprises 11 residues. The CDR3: CASSLGGEAFF. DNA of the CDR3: TGTGCCAGCAGTCTGGGGGGGGAAGCTTTCTTT.

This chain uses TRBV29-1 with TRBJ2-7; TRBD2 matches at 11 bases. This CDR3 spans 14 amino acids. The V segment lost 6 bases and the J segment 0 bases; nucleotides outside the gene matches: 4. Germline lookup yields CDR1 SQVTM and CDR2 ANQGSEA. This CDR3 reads CSVMTSGVSYEQYF. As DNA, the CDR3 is TGCAGCGTCATGACTAGCGGGGTCTCCTACGAGCAGTACTTC.